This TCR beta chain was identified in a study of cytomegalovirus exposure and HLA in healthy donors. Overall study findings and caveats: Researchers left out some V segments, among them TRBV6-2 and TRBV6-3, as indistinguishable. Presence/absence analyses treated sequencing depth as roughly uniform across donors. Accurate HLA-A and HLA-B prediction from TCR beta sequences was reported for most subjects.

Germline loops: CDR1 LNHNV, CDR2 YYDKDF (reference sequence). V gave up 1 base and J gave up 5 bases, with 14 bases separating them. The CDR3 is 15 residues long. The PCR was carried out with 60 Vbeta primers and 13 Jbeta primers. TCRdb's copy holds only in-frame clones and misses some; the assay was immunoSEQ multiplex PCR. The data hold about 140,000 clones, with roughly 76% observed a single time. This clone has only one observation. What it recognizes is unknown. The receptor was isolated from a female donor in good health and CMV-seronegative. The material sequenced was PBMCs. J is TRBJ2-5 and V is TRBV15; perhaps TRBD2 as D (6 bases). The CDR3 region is CATSRARESGETQYF. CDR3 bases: TGTGCCACCAGCAGAGCTCGGGAGTCGGGGGAGACCCAGTACTTC.